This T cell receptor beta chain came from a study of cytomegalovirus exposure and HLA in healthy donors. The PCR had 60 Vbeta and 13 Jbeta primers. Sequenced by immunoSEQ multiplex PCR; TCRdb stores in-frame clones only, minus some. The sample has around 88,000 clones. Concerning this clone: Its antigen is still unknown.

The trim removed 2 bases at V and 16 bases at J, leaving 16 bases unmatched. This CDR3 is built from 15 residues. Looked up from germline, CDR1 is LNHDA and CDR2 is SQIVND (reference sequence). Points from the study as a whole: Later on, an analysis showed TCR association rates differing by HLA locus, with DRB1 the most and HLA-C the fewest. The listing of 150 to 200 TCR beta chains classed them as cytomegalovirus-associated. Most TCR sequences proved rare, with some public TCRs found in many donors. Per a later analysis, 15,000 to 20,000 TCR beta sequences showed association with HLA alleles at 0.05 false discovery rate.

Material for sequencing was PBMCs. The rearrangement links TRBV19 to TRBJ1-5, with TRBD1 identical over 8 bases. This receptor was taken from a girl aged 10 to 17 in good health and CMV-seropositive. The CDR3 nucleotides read TGTGCCAGTAGTATAACCCCGACAGGGGTAGCGCAGCAACATTTT. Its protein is CASSITPTGVAQQHF.